This is a list of T cell receptor beta chains from one sample in a study of CD8 T cells in Susac syndrome. TCRdb re-called the immunoSEQ multiplex PCR reads with MiXCR, one entry per CDR3 protein. The table has 150,000 to 160,000 distinct CDR3 sequences, approximately 94% seen once. Sequencing was performed on CD8+ T cells from PBMCs. These TCRs come from a human donor with multiple sclerosis. Both conserved end residues are part of each CDR3. The D gene is left open where the match is weak. Clone size, where shown, is once, few, many, or a class for clones that have expanded.

v_call	d_call	clone_size	j_call	cdr3_aa	cdr3_nt
TRBV7-8	-	-	TRBJ2-1	CASSLRFGGRIF	TGTGCCAGCAGCTTACGCTTTGGGGGTAGGATCTTC
TRBV5-1	-	-	TRBJ2-1	CASSLDLSSYNEQFF	TGCGCCAGCAGCTTGGACTTATCCTCCTACAATGAGCAGTTCTTC
TRBV5-6	-	once	TRBJ1-6	CASSLSLVGDSPLHF	TGTGCCAGCAGCTTGTCCTTGGTAGGGGATTCACCCCTCCACTTT
TRBV6-5	-	-	TRBJ2-3	CASSYSPGRNTDTQYF	TGTGCCAGCAGTTACAGCCCCGGTCGTAATACAGATACGCAGTATTTT
TRBV28	-	-	TRBJ1-5	CASRAPGPPGQPQHF	TGTGCCAGCAGAGCCCCGGGTCCTCCAGGGCAGCCCCAGCATTTT
TRBV5-1	-	-	TRBJ1-1	CASSPNIPLEAEAFF	TGCGCCAGCAGCCCGAATATCCCCTTAGAGGCTGAAGCTTTCTTT
TRBV7-9	-	once	TRBJ2-7	CASSLTHEQYF	TGTGCCAGCAGCTTAACGCACGAGCAGTACTTC
TRBV20-1	TRBD1	-	TRBJ1-1	CSVVGDRDSQGGAFF	TGCAGCGTTGTCGGGGACAGGGACTCCCAGGGGGGAGCTTTCTTT
TRBV5-1	-	-	TRBJ1-2	CASSRDTLYGYTF	TGCGCCAGCAGCCGGGACACACTCTATGGCTACACCTTC
TRBV12-3/TRBV12-4	-	-	TRBJ1-1	CASSFRVPEAFF	TGTGCCAGCAGTTTTCGTGTCCCAGAAGCTTTCTTT
TRBV6-1	-	-	TRBJ1-2	CASNIIRALSSTF	TGTGCCAGCAACATCATCCGGGCCCTATCCTCCACCTTC
TRBV20-1	TRBD1	once	TRBJ2-3	CSARVGQGKGTDTQYF	TGCAGTGCTAGAGTTGGACAGGGGAAGGGCACAGATACGCAGTATTTT